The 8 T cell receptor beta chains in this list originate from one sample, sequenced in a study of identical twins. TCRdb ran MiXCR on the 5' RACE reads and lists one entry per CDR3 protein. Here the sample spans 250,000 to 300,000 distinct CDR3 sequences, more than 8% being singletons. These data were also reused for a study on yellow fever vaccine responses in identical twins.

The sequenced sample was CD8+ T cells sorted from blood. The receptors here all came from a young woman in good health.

CDR3 region: CASSLALATESYEQYF. CDR3 in DNA: TGTGCCAGCAGCTTAGCACTAGCTACCGAGTCCTACGAGCAGTACTTC. The rearrangement uses TRBV7-9 and TRBJ2-7; a possible D gene is TRBD2 (6 bases). Trimming removed 0 bases at V and 1 base at J, with 13 bases between. Germline V gene sequence: CDR1 SEHNR, CDR2 FQNEAQ (reference sequence). The CDR3 runs 16 residues. The variable domain in full, with the rest retrieved from reference TRBV7-9 and TRBJ2-7, is DTGVSQNPRHKITKRGQNVTFRCDPISEHNRLYWYRQTLGQGPEFLTYFQNEAQLEKSRLLSDRFSAERPKGSFSTLEIQRTEQGDSAMYLCASSLALATESYEQYFGPGTRLTVT.

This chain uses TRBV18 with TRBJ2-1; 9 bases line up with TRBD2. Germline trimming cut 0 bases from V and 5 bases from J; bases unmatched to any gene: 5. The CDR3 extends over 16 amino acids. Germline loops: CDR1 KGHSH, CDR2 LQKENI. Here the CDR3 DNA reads TGTGCCAGCTCACCACCGCCTAGCGGGATTGACAATGAGCAGTTCTTC. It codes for CASSPPPSGIDNEQFF.

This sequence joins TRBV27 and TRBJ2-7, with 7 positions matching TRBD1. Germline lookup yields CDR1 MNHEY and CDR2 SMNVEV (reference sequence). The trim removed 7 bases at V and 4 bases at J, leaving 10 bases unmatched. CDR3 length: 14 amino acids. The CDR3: CASKPGQQLYEQYF. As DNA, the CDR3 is TGTGCCAGCAAACCGGGACAGCAGCTTTACGAGCAGTACTTC.

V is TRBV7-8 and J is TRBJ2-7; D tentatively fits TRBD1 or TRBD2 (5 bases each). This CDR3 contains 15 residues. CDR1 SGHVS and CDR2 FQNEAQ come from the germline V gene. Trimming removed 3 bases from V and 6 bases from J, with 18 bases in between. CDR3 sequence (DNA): TGTGCCAGCAGCTTTTTGGGGACGGAGAGCCCCGAGCAGTACTTC. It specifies CASSFLGTESPEQYF. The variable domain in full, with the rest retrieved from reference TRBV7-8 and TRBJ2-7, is GAGVSQSPRYKVAKRGQDVALRCDPISGHVSLFWYQQALGQGPEFLTYFQNEAQLDKSGLPSDRFFAERPEGSVSTLKIQRTQQEDSAVYLCASSFLGTESPEQYFGPGTRLTVT.

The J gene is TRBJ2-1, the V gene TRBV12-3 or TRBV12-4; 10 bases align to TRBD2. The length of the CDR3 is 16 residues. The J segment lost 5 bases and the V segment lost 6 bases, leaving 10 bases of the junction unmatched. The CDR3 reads CASRGTVAGGDNEQFF. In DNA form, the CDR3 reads TGTGCCAGCAGGGGGACAGTAGCGGGGGGAGACAATGAGCAGTTCTTC.

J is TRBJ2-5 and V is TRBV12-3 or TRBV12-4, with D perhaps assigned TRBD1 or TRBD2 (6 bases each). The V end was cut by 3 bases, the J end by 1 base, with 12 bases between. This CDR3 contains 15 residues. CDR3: CASSLSGGGQETQYF. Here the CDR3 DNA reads TGTGCCAGCAGTTTGTCAGGAGGGGGCCAAGAGACCCAGTACTTC.

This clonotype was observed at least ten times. CDR3 sequence: CASSVSGGVLHEQYF. CDR3 sequence (DNA): TGTGCCAGCAGCGTATCAGGGGGAGTCCTGCACGAGCAGTACTTC. This sequence joins TRBV9 and TRBJ2-7; 7 nucleotides agree with TRBD1. This CDR3 has 15 residues. Germline trimming cut 1 base from V and 5 bases from J; bases unmatched to any gene: 9. Germline V lookup: CDR1 SGDLS, CDR2 YYNGEE. Full variable domain (rest looked up from reference TRBV9 and TRBJ2-7): DSGVTQTPKHLITATGQRVTLRCSPRSGDLSVYWYQQSLDQGLQFLIQYYNGEERAKGNILERFSAQQFPDLHSELNLSSLELGDSALYFCASSVSGGVLHEQYFGPGTRLTVT.

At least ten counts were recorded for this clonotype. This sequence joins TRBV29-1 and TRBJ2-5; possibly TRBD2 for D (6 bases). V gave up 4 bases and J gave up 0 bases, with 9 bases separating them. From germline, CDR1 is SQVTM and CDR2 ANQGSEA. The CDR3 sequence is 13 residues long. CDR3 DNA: TGCAGCGTTGGGAGGACTAACCAAGAGACCCAGTACTTC. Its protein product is CSVGRTNQETQYF.